This note documents a single T cell receptor (beta chain) sequence. Its antigen is unknown. The data were taken from a study of chemoradiotherapy in HPV16-positive cancers. At the level of the study: Functional T-cell assays on a couple of HPV16-positive patients' cells defined candidate HPV-specific clones and common TCR motifs.

Study results and limitations: The functional HPV-specific definition rests on just a couple of HPV16-positive patients.

This CDR3 has 18 amino acids. Repertoires were generated with immunoSEQ multiplex PCR, while TCRdb's copy carries only in-frame clones and drops some. The sample contains approximately 29,000 clones, around four fifths of which appear only once. Repertoires were sampled repeatedly during chemoradiotherapy. The sequence was collected from a human donor with HPV-associated anogenital cancer. This chain joins TRBV21-1 and TRBJ2-1; the DNA was not compared with TRBD2, the D call given in the table. TRBV21-1 is designated a pseudogene. The specimen comprised blood, sampled from a patient who underwent chemoradiotherapy. CDR3 DNA sequence: TGTGCCAGCAGGCCCGGGACTAGCGCCTCTAGCTCCTACAATGAGCAGTTCTTC. Translating it yields CASRPGTSASSSYNEQFF.